The subject of this entry is one T cell receptor beta chain. This clonotype was counted many times. Its antigen is not yet known. There are no base qualities to consult, and no much larger clone falls within one base. These data are taken from a study of T cells in Graves' hyperthyroidism and ophthalmopathy (dated by TCRdb to about 2019). For the study in its entirety: Peripheral blood samples were taken at initial diagnosis, before any treatment was given. The study also compared thyroid tissue and blood T-cell repertoires from a handful of Graves' hyperthyroidism patients. The 100 or so discovery patients were randomly split 7:3 into training and test sets. To identify distinguishing TCR V-J signatures, a discovery cohort of some 100 patients was used, comprising under 45 with Graves' ophthalmopathy and 57 with stable Graves' hyperthyroidism. TCR Vbeta CDR3 sequencing of roughly 140 peripheral blood samples (about 45 ophthalmopathy, roughly 74 hyperthyroidism and approximately 17 progressor patients) is reported in the paper. After sampling, hyperthyroidism patients received methimazole starting at 30 mg daily, and ophthalmopathy patients received high-dose intravenous methylprednisolone. Prospective prediction of ophthalmopathy was tested in an independent validation cohort consisting of 18 hyperthyroidism patients and 17 patients who later progressed to ophthalmopathy.

Moderately to severely active disease, a Clinical Activity Score of at least 3, a NOSPECS grade of at least 4, and a duration under 3 months were present in ophthalmopathy patients. The study excluded patients with uncontrolled infections, other autoimmune diseases, pregnancy or lactation. Diagnoses were based on clinical symptoms, serum thyroxine and TRAb, thyroid ultrasound and orbital computed tomography. PBMCs were separated from roughly 10 ml of fresh peripheral blood using Ficoll-Paque density gradient centrifugation. Total RNA was extracted using Trizol reagent, and RNA quality was assessed on an Agilent 2100 Bioanalyzer. Amplification of TCR beta CDR3 regions was carried out from RNA transcripts. For the first round of RT-PCR on the TCR CDR3, the HTBI primer set was used together with the Qiagen OneStep RT-PCR kit. The libraries were constructed in a second round of multiplex PCR and then size-selected and purified. Libraries were sequenced paired-end with 100 bp reads on an Illumina HiSeq2000. The paper's data handling went like this. SOAPnuke was used to process the raw data, throwing out any read that contained adapters or uncalled bases, had a mean Phred below 15, or lacked an exact constant-primer or identifier match. COPE v1.2.5 was used to merge high-quality paired reads, and clonotypes were defined as unique nucleotide sequences. Clonotypes were aligned to IMGT TRBV, TRBD and TRBJ reference segments using MiTCR v1.1. The analysis was restricted to V-J combinations with a frequency above 0.0001, which together covered 99% to 99.2% of the repertoires. A TCS score was defined as the ratio of F50 (clonal expansion) to E x V (chaos), with BLOSUM62-based TCRdist applied between CDR3 peptides within each V-J. Welch's t-statistics and random forest reduced just over 500 V-J features to under 15, which were used in a naive Bayes classifier (R e1071). Using fastp trimming at Q25 and MiXCR clonotype assembly, TCRdb reanalyzed the public sequencing data and kept in-frame beta chains. Every distinct CDR3 protein forms one entry, paired with its most common genes and DNA. The authors' filters were not applied to this entry. The sample table contains 500,000 to 650,000 distinct CDR3 sequences; only one count was recorded for roughly 17% of them. The top ten clones comprise 17% of the sample.

General study outcomes and caveats: In validation, progression to ophthalmopathy was predicted by the model with roughly 69% sensitivity and 72% to 85% specificity, a median of about 6.4 months before onset. No statistical method was used to set the sample size in advance, and investigators knew the group allocation. Most expanded thyroid clonotypes (frequency above 0.001) were also detected in blood, a finding suggesting that blood repertoires may reflect thyroid immune responses. In cross-validation, a model built on a 13 V-J signature told ophthalmopathy apart from stable hyperthyroidism with roughly 87% sensitivity and about 81% specificity, and in testing the same model reached 80%/75%.

CDR1 SGHRS and CDR2 YFSETQ were looked up in the germline V gene. V is cut by 0 bases and J by 5 bases, and the space between the germline ends is 14 bases. From cysteine to phenylalanine, the CDR3 is 15 amino acids long. The read is trimmed to its CDR3 DNA, 45 bases read in frame from base 1. The TCR comes from a woman aged 18-30 years with Graves' ophthalmopathy. The sequenced material came from blood. The chain is assembled from TRBV5-1 and TRBJ2-5; the D gene is unclear. The DNA is as follows: TGCGCCAGCAGCTTGGCCGGTCAGTTGCAGGAGACCCAGTACTTC. The translation is CASSLAGQLQETQYF.